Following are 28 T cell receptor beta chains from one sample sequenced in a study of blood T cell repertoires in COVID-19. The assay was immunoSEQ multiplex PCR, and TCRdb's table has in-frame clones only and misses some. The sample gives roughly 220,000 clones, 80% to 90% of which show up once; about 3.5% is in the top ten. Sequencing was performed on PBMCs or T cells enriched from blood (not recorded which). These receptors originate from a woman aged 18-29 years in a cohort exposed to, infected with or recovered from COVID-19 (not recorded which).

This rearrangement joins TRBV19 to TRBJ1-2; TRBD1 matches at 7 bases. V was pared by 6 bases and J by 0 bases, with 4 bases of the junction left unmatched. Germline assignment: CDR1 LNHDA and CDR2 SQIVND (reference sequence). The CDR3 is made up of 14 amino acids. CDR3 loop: CASRVGQSNYGYTF. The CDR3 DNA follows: TGTGCCAGTAGGGTGGGACAGTCTAACTATGGCTACACCTTC. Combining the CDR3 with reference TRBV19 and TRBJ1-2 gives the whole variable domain DGGITQSPKYLFRKEGQNVTLSCEQNLNHDAMYWYRQDPGQGLRLIYYSQIVNDFQKGDIAEGYSVSREKKESFPLTVTSAQKNPTAFYLCASRVGQSNYGYTFGSGTRLTVV.

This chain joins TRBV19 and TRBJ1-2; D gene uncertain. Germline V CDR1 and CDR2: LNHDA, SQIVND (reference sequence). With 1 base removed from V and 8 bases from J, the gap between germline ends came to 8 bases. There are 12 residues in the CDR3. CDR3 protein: CASSIAGNGYTF. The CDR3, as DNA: TGTGCCAGTAGTATAGCCGGGAACGGCTACACCTTC.

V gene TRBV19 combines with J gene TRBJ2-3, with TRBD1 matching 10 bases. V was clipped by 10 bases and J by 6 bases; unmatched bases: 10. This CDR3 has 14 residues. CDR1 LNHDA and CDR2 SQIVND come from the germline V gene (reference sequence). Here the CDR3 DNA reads TGTGCCACCCTCGGGGACAGGGGTTCGGATACGCAGTATTTT. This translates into CATLGDRGSDTQYF.

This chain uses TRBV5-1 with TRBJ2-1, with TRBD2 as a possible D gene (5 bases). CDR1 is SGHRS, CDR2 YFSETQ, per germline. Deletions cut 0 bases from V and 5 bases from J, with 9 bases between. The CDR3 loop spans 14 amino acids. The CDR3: CASSLAGRNNEQFF. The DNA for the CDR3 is TGCGCCAGCAGCTTGGCGGGGAGAAACAATGAGCAGTTCTTC.

The CDR3 region is CASSLGWSSNQPQHF. The CDR3 nucleotides are TGTGCCAGCAGTTTAGGGTGGAGCAGCAATCAGCCCCAGCATTTT. The chain links TRBV28 to TRBJ1-5; D ambiguous. The CDR3 is 15 residues long. Germline values: CDR1 MDHEN, CDR2 SYDVKM. Trimming removed 2 bases at V and 1 base at J, with 9 bases between.

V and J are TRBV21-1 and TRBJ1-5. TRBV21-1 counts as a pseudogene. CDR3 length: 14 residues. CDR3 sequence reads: CASRKEVRRRPQHF. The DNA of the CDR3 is TGTGCCAGCAGAAAGGAGGTACGTCGCCGGCCCCAGCATTTT.

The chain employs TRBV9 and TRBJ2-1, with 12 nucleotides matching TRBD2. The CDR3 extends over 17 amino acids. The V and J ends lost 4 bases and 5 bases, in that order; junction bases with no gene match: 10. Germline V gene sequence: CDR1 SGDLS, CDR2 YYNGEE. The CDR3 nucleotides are TGTGCCAGCAGCTACGGGACTAGCGGGCGAGGAGACAATGAGCAGTTCTTC. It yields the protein CASSYGTSGRGDNEQFF.

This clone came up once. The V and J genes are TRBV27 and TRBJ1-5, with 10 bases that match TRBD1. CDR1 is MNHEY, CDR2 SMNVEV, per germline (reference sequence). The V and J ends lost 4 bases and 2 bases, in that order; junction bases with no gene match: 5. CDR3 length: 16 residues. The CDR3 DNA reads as TGTGCCAGCAGTTCGGGACAGGGGTTTGGCAATCAGCCCCAGCATTTT. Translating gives CASSSGQGFGNQPQHF.

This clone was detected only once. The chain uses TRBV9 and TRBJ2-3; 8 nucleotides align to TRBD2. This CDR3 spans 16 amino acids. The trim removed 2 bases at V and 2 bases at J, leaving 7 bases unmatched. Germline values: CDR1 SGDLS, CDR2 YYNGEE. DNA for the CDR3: TGTGCCAGCAGCGTGGCTAGCGGGCAGAACACAGATACGCAGTATTTT. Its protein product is CASSVASGQNTDTQYF. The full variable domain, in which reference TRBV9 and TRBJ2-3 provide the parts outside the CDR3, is DSGVTQTPKHLITATGQRVTLRCSPRSGDLSVYWYQQSLDQGLQFLIQYYNGEERAKGNILERFSAQQFPDLHSELNLSSLELGDSALYFCASSVASGQNTDTQYFGPGTRLTVL.

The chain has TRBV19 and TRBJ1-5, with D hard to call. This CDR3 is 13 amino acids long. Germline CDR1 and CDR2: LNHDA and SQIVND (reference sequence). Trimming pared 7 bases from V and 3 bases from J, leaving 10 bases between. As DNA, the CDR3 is TGTGCCAGTATGATCGGGTTCAATCAGCCCCAGCATTTT. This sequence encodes CASMIGFNQPQHF.

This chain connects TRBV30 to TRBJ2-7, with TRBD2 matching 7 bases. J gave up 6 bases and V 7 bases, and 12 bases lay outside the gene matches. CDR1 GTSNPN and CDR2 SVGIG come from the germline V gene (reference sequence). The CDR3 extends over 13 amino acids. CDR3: CASERGYGREQYF. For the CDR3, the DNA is TGTGCCTCGGAGCGGGGTTATGGGCGCGAGCAGTACTTC.

CDR3 in amino acids: CAIQGQGFYGYTF. CDR3 sequence (DNA): TGTGCCATACAAGGACAGGGCTTCTATGGCTACACCTTC. The rearrangement links TRBV24-1 to TRBJ1-2; the match to TRBD1 covers 8 bases. Germline CDR1 KGHDR, CDR2 SFDVKD. V trimming: 11 bases; J trimming: 4 bases; junction bases outside the gene matches: 8. CDR3 length: 13 residues.

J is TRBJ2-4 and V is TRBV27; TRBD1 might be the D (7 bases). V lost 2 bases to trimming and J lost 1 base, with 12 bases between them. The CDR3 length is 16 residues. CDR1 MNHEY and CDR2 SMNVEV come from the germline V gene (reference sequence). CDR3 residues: CASSLPGGSAKNIQYF. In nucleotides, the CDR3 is TGTGCCAGCAGTTTACCAGGGGGGTCGGCCAAAAACATTCAGTACTTC.

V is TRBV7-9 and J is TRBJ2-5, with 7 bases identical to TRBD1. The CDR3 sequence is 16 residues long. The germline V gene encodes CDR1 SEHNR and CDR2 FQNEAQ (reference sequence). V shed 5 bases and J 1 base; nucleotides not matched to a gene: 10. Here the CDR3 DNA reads TGTGCCAGCAGCCCTGGACGACAGGGCCCCCAAGAGACCCAGTACTTC. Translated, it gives CASSPGRQGPQETQYF.

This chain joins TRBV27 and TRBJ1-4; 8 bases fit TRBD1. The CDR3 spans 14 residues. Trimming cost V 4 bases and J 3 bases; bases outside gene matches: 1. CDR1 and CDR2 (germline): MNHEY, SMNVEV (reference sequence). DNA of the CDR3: TGTGCCAGCAGTTACAGGGGGTCTAATGAAAAACTGTTTTTT. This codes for CASSYRGSNEKLFF.

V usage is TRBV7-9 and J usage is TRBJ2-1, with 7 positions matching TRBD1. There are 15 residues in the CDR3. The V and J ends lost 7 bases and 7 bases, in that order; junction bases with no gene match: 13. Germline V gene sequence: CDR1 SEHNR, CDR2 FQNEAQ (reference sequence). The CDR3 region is CASTQGVGDTNEQFF. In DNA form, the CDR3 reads TGTGCCAGCACCCAGGGGGTAGGAGACACGAATGAGCAGTTCTTC.

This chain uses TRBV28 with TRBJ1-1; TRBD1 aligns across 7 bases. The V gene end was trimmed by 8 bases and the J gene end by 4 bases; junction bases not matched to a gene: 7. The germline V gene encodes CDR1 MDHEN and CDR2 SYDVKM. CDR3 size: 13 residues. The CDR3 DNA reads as TGTGCCAGCGGCTTGCAGGGGGGCACTGAAGCTTTCTTT. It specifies CASGLQGGTEAFF.

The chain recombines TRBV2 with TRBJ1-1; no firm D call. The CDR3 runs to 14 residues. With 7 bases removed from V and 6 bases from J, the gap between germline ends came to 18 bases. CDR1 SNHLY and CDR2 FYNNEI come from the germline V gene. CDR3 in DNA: TGTGCCAGCATCGAGGAGGGCGGGGTCGCTGAAGCTTTCTTT. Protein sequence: CASIEEGGVAEAFF.

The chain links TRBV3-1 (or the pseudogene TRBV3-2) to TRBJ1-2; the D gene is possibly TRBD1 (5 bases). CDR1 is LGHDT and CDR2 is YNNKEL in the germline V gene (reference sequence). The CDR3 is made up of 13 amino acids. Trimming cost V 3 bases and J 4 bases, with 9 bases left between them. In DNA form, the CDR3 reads TGTGCCAGCAGCCACGACAGTATCTATGGCTACACCTTC. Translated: CASSHDSIYGYTF.

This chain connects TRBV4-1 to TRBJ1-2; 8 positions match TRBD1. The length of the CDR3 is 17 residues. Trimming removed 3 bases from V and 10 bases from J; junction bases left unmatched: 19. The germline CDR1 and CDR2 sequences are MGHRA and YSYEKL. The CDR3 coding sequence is TGCGCCAGCAGCCACGGGGGCAAGGTGGGCAGGGGGCTCGACTACACCTTC. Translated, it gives CASSHGGKVGRGLDYTF.

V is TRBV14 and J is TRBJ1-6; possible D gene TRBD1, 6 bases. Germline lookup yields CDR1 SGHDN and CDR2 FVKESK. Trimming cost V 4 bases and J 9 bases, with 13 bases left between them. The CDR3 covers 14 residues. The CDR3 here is CASSPIQGFSPLHF. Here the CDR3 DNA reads TGTGCCAGCAGCCCAATACAGGGATTTTCACCCCTCCACTTT.

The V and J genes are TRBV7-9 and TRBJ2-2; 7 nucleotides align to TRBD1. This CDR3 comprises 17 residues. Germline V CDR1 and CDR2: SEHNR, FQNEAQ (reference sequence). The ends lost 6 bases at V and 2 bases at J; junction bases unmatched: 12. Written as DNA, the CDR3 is TGTGCCAGCAGGTCGAAAGGTGGGACAGCCAACACCGGGGAGCTGTTTTTT. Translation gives CASRSKGGTANTGELFF.

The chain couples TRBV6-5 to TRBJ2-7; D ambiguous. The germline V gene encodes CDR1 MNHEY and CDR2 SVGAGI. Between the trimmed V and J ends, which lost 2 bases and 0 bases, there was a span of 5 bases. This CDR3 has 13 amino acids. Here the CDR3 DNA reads TGTGCCAGCAGTTACCTTAGCTCCTACGAGCAGTACTTC. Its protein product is CASSYLSSYEQYF.

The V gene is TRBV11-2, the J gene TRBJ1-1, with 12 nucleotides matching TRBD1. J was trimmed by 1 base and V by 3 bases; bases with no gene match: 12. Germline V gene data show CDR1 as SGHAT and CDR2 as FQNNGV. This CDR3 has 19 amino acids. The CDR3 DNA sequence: TGTGCCAGCAGCTTTGGGACAGGGGGCGGGGGTACCTCGAACACTGAAGCTTTCTTT. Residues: CASSFGTGGGGTSNTEAFF. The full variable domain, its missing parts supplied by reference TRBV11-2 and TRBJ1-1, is EAGVAQSPRYKIIEKRQSVAFWCNPISGHATLYWYQQILGQGPKLLIQFQNNGVVDDSQLPKDRFSAERLKGVDSTLKIQPAKLEDSAVYLCASSFGTGGGGTSNTEAFFGQGTRLTVV.

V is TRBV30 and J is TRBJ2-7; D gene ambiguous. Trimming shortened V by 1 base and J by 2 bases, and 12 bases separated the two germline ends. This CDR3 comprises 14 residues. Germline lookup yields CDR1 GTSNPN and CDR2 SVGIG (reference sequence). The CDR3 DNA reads TGTGCCTGGAGTGATGCACAATACCCCTACGAGCAGTACTTC. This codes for CAWSDAQYPYEQYF. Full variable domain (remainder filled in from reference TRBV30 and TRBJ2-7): SQTIHQWPATLVQPVGSPLSLECTVEGTSNPNLYWYRQAAGRGLQLLFYSVGIGQISSEVPQNLSASRPQDRQFILSSKKLLLSDSGFYLCAWSDAQYPYEQYFGPGTRLTVT.

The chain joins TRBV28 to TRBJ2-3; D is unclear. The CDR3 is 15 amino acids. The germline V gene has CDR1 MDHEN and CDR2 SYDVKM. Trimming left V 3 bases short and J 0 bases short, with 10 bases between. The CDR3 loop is CASSFPGSSTDTQYF. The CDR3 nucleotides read TGTGCCAGCAGTTTTCCCGGTTCTAGCACAGATACGCAGTATTTT. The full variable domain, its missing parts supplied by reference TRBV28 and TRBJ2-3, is DVKVTQSSRYLVKRTGEKVFLECVQDMDHENMFWYRQDPGLGLRLIYFSYDVKMKEKGDIPEGYSVSREKKERFSLILESASTNQTSMYLCASSFPGSSTDTQYFGPGTRLTVL.

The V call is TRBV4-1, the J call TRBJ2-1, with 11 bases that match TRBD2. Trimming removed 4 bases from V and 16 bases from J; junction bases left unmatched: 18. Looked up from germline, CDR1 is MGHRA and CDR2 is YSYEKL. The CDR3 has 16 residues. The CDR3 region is CASSPQAGLADALPFF. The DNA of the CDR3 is TGCGCCAGCAGCCCACAGGCGGGACTAGCGGACGCTCTTCCTTTCTTC.

CDR3 amino acids: CASSLSGYGYTF. The CDR3, as DNA: TGTGCCAGCAGCTTATCAGGGTATGGCTACACCTTC. The J gene is TRBJ1-2, the V gene TRBV7-9, with D perhaps matching TRBD1 (5 bases). Trimming shortened V by 2 bases and J by 5 bases, and 6 bases separated the two germline ends. From germline, CDR1 is SEHNR and CDR2 FQNEAQ (reference sequence). The length of the CDR3 is 12 residues.